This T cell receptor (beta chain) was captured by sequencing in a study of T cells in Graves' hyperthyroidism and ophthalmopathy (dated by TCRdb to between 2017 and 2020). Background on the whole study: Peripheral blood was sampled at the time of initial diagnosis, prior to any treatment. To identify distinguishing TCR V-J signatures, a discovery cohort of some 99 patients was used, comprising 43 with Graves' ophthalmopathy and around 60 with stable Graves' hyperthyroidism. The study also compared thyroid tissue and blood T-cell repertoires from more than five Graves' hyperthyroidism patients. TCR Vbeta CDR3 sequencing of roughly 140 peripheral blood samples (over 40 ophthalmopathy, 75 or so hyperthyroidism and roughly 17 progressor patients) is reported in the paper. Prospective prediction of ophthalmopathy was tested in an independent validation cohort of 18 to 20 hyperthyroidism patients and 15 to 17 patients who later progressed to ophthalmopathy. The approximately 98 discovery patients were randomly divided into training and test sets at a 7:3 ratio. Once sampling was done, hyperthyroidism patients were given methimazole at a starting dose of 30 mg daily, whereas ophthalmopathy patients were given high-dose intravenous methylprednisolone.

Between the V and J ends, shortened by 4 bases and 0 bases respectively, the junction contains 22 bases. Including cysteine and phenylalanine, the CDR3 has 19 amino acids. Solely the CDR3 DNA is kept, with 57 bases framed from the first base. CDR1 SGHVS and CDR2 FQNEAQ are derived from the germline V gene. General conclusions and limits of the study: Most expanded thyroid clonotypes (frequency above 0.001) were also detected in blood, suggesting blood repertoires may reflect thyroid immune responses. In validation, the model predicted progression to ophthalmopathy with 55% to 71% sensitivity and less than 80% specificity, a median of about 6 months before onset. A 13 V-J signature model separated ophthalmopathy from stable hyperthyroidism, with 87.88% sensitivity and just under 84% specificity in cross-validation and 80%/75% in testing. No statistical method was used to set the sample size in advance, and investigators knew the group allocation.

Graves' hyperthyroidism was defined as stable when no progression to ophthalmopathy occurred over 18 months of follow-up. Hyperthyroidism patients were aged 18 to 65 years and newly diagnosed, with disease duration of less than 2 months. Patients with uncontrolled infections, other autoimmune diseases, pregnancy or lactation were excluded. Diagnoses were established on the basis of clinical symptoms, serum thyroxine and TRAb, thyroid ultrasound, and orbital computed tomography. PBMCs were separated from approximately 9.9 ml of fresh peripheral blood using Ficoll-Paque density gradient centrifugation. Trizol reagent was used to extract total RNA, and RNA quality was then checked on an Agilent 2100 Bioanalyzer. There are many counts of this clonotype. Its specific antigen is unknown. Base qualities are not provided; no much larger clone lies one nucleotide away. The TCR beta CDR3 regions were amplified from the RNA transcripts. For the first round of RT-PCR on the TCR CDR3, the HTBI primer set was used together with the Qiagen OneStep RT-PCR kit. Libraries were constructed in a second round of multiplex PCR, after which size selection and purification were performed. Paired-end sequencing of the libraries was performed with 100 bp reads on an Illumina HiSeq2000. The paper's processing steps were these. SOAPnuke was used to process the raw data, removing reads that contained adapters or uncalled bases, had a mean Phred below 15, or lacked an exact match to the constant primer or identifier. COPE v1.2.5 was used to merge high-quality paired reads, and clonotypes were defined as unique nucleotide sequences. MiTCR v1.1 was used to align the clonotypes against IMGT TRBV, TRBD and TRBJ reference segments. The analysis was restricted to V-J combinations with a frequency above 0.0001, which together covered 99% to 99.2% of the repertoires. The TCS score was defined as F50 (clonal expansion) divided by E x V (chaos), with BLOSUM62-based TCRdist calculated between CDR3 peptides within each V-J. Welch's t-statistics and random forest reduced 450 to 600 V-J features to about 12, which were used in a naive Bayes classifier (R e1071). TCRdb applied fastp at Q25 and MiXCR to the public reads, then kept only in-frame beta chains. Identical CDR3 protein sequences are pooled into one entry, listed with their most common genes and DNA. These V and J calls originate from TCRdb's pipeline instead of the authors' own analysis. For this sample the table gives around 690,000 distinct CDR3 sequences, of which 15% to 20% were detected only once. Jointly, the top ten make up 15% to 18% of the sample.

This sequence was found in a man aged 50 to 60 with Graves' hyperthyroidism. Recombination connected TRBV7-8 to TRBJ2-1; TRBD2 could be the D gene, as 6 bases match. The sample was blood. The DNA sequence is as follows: TGTGCCAGCAGCTCCATGGCTAGCGTTACAGCAAACTCCTACAATGAGCAGTTCTTC. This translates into CASSSMASVTANSYNEQFF.